This TCR beta chain was sequenced in a study of T cells in localized non-small cell lung cancer (TCRdb year 2020). Background for the entire study: The study examined T cell repertoires in a few hundred patients with early-stage NSCLC and compared tumors with uninvolved tumor-adjacent lungs. The cohort was made up of about 240 treatment-naive NSCLC patients whose localized lung tumors had been resected. The mean age of the NSCLC patients was under 70 years, with 130 or so men and about a hundred women.

At diagnosis, tumor, uninvolved tumor-adjacent lung and peripheral blood were collected and then preserved as a mix of FFPE and fresh-frozen material. For TCR repertoire profiling, the blood samples were analyzed as peripheral blood mononuclear cells. For this clone: It has no known antigen specificity. One base away there is no much larger clone; base qualities are not given.

The immunoSEQ Assay was used to sequence TCR beta CDR3 regions from DNA. In the authors' own workflow: T cell density was computed as TCR beta template counts normalized to usable DNA estimated by amplifying housekeeping genes. Richness was estimated with the preseqR package, extrapolating to 400,000 templates for PBMC samples and 120,000 templates for tissue samples. Clonality was defined as one minus Pielou's evenness. To identify tissue-enriched TCRs, differential abundance testing was run on productive amino-acid clonotypes with a minimum total count of 5 and an alpha of 0.1. The Jaccard Index and the Morisita Overlap Index were used to measure how much the repertoires overlapped between compartments. GLIPH grouped TCR beta CDR3s together with public tetramer-defined viral CDR3s, and a viral motif had to include at least three viral sequences and show V-gene enrichment. TCRdb limited this immuneACCESS table to in-frame rearrangements with V and J called. A share of clones is missing; checked studies link under half to unresolved V genes, and the rest is unexplained. V and J calls and clone size are those listed in that table; D and trimming were worked out from the DNA. The sample table contains about 78,000 clones; only one count was recorded for 84% of them. The ten biggest clones cover 2.8% of the sample.

The CDR3 numbers 15 residues from cysteine through phenylalanine. This entry keeps only the CDR3 DNA: 45 bases, framed from base 1. The germline V gene supplies CDR1 MDHEN and CDR2 SYDVKM. The junction shows trimming of 4 bases on V and 4 bases on J, plus 16 bases between the germline ends. Results the study describes overall, beyond this receptor: Uninvolved tumor-adjacent lung showed the highest T cell clonality, higher than tumor, which suggests more focused antigenic responses in the uninvolved tumor-adjacent lung. A median of 57 of the top 100 tumor clones turned up in the paired uninvolved adjacent lung, and some 27 of those clones also ranked among the top 100 of that same adjacent lung. Because multi-region tumor sequencing was not performed, intratumor heterogeneity could not be ruled out. Because the study design was exploratory, TCR variables were selected using unadjusted p-values without false-discovery rate correction. Higher blood T cell density associated with longer overall survival, while higher adjacent-lung clonality associated with shorter survival.

The sequence was collected from a man between 40 and 75 years old with stage I lung adenocarcinoma. The chain is made from TRBV28 and TRBJ1-2; too little of a D gene remains to name it. Sequencing used peripheral blood, obtained before any cancer treatment. The nucleotide sequence is TGTGCCAGCAGTTCTCTAGCAGGAGAGTCCTATGGCTACACCTTC. Its protein product is CASSSLAGESYGYTF.